Included here is one TCR beta chain sequence, with context. The antigen remains undetermined. Germline V gene sequence: CDR1 SGHAT, CDR2 FQNNGV. With V trimmed by 3 bases and J by 5 bases, 8 bases remained unmatched. The CDR3 covers 17 residues. Specified time point: newly diagnosed GD, antithyroid drugs for less than 3 months. RNA extracted from PBMCs served as the sequencing template. These data come from a study of regulatory T cells in long-lasting Graves disease. General study findings and limits: Persistent disease preferred TRBV28, TRBJ1-2 and TRBJ2-5; new disease, TRBV20-1 and TRBJ2-1.

Building the TCR beta libraries relied on iRepertoire HTBI primers, and CDR3 regions underwent Arm-PCR. TCRdb re-called the multiplex PCR reads through MiXCR, storing one row per CDR3 protein. The profile shows 500,000 to 700,000 distinct CDR3 sequences, roughly 15% of them singletons. These data are also associated with another study on T cells in Graves' hyperthyroidism and ophthalmopathy. That paper notes: Most thyroid clonotypes expanded above 0.001 were also detected in blood. Ophthalmopathy was predicted by the model a median of roughly 6.7 months ahead of onset.

The chain is built from TRBV11-2 and TRBJ2-5; TRBD2 matches 14 bases. The sample was peripheral blood mononuclear cells (PBMCs), taken at new diagnosis, from a patient treated with antithyroid drugs. The receptor's source is a woman aged 25-40 years with Graves disease. The CDR3 sequence: CASSFKTSGRAGETQYF. Here the CDR3 DNA reads TGTGCCAGCAGCTTCAAGACTAGCGGGAGGGCTGGGGAGACCCAGTACTTC.